This note documents a single T cell receptor (beta chain) sequence. CDR1 and CDR2 (germline): SGHTA, FQGTGA. The CDR3 is made up of 15 amino acids. Trimming shortened V by 3 bases and J by 8 bases, and 17 bases separated the two germline ends. This specimen belongs to a study of blood T cell repertoires in COVID-19. Study background: Samples came from the United States, Italy and Spain, spanning acute and convalescent COVID-19. PBMCs, B-cell-depleted T cells, or T cells provided the cDNA or gDNA that made up the material.

The authors' processing: Counts of nucleated cells, estimated from reference gene primer amplification, were obtained. Here immunoSEQ multiplex PCR was the method, and the copy in TCRdb shows in-frame clones only, minus some. Clone size and the V and J calls come from that table; the DNA yielded D and trimming. Counted here are 200,000 to 250,000 clones, about 85% occurring once; the ten biggest clones make up 5% to 6.5%. This sequence originates from a woman aged 60-70 years who had recovered from COVID-19. The rearrangement links TRBV7-3 to TRBJ2-1, with D perhaps matching TRBD2 (6 bases). Sequenced material: peripheral blood. The CDR3, as DNA: TGTGCCAGCAGCTTGGGACTTACAGGACCGGATGAGCAGTTCTTC. Translated, it gives CASSLGLTGPDEQFF.